The 22 T cell receptor beta chains below were found in one sample sequenced in a study of breast tumors, draining lymph nodes, adjacent tissues. Axillary draining lymph nodes of breast cancer patients supplied the node samples. TCRdb called the multiplex PCR reads again in MiXCR, with one record for every CDR3 protein. Of under 300,000 distinct CDR3 sequences listed, under 40% were seen once; the top ten hold under 4.5%. Material: axillary lymph node tissue. The source is a female donor with breast cancer. Some clones in this sample may be carry-over from other donors' samples.

The table lists this clonotype with many counts. The chain uses TRBV14 and TRBJ1-2; D remains unclear. CDR3 length: 16 residues. CDR1 and CDR2 from the germline V gene are SGHDN and FVKESK. V was pared by 1 base and J by 2 bases, with 14 bases between. The DNA of the CDR3 is TGTGCCAGCAGCCAAGGTCCCCCCAGGCCGAACTATGGCTACACCTTC. It yields the protein CASSQGPPRPNYGYTF.

This clonotype came up many times. This rearrangement joins TRBV19 to TRBJ1-5; D is uncertain. The CDR3 has 14 amino acids. V lost 4 bases to trimming and J lost 7 bases, with 14 bases between them. The V gene's germline CDR1 is LNHDA and CDR2 SQIVND (reference sequence). The CDR3 loop is CASSKSREVQPQHF. The CDR3 nucleotides read TGTGCCAGTAGTAAGTCGAGGGAAGTGCAGCCCCAGCATTTT. The full variable domain, completed using reference TRBV19 and TRBJ1-5, is DGGITQSPKYLFRKEGQNVTLSCEQNLNHDAMYWYRQDPGQGLRLIYYSQIVNDFQKGDIAEGYSVSREKKESFPLTVTSAQKNPTAFYLCASSKSREVQPQHFGDGTRLSIL.

The chain combines TRBV10-2 with TRBJ2-3; TRBD2 agrees at 12 bases. The J segment lost 5 bases and the V segment lost 6 bases, leaving 6 bases of the junction unmatched. Germline-derived CDR1 and CDR2 are WSHSY and SAAADI. The CDR3 is 15 amino acids. CDR3 coding DNA: TGCGCCAGCAGCCCACTAGCGGGAGGCATAGATACGCAGTATTTT. It is translated as CASSPLAGGIDTQYF.

The V call is TRBV7-2, the J call TRBJ2-1; 12 nucleotides match TRBD1. The CDR3 is 17 residues long. Germline V gene lookup returns CDR1 SGHTA and CDR2 FQGNSA. V gave up 6 bases and J gave up 5 bases; unmatched junction bases: 11. The DNA for the CDR3 is TGTGCCAGCAGGGGCGGACCGGGACAGGGGGCCAACAATGAGCAGTTCTTC. Residues: CASRGGPGQGANNEQFF.

This clonotype was picked up many times. The rearrangement links TRBV6-4 to TRBJ1-5; D remains ambiguous. The V and J ends lost 5 bases and 3 bases respectively, with 8 bases between them. The CDR3 is 13 amino acids. Per germline, CDR1 MRHNA and CDR2 SNTAGT. This chain's CDR3 is CASSPGINQPQHF. The DNA for the CDR3 is TGTGCCAGCAGTCCAGGTATCAATCAGCCCCAGCATTTT.

The chain recombines TRBV9 with TRBJ1-6; perhaps TRBD1 as D (6 bases). This CDR3 has 17 residues. Germline values: CDR1 SGDLS, CDR2 YYNGEE. V shed 0 bases and J shed 7 bases, with 17 bases lying between them. In nucleotides, the CDR3 is TGTGCCAGCAGCGTAGATGCGGGGGGGCCCTTGAATTCACCCCTCCACTTT. Translated: CASSVDAGGPLNSPLHF.

The chain links TRBV28 to TRBJ2-2; 7 bases are a match to TRBD1. The V gene end was trimmed by 5 bases and the J gene end by 12 bases; junction bases not matched to a gene: 12. The CDR3 sequence is 14 residues long. Germline CDR1 is MDHEN and CDR2 is SYDVKM. The CDR3 loop reads CASSPPGTASKLFF. The CDR3 DNA follows: TGTGCCAGCAGTCCGCCTGGGACAGCCTCGAAGCTGTTTTTT.

This clonotype was seen many times. The CDR3 sequence: CAISEDRNNEQFF. The CDR3 bases are TGTGCCATCAGCGAAGACAGAAACAATGAGCAGTTCTTC. This chain joins TRBV10-3 and TRBJ2-1, with TRBD1 as a possible D gene (5 bases). In germline, CDR1 is ENHRY, CDR2 SYGVKD. The CDR3 has 13 amino acids. Trimming stripped 6 bases from V and 5 bases from J, with 11 bases between.

This clonotype was counted ten times or more. The chain carries TRBV11-2 and TRBJ2-3, with D hard to call. Germline V gives CDR1 SGHAT, CDR2 FQNNGV. The CDR3 spans 14 residues. V was shortened by 0 bases and J by 5 bases, with 9 bases between the two germline ends. The CDR3 protein is CASSLEAVRDTQYF. The DNA for the CDR3 is TGTGCCAGCAGCTTAGAGGCGGTAAGAGATACGCAGTATTTT.

In regard to this clonotype: Just one base apart from a much larger clone, this may be a read error. The CDR3 region has the DNA TGTGTCAGCAGCTTGTATAGCGGAAGCACCTACAATGAGCAGTTCTTC. Translation gives CVSSLYSGSTYNEQFF. The genes are TRBV5-1 and TRBJ2-1, with a tentative D call TRBD2 (6 bases). The CDR3 extends over 16 amino acids. From germline, CDR1 is SGHRS and CDR2 YFSETQ.

This clonotype has more than one count but fewer than ten. At one end the junction does not follow the germline gene, possibly because of a read error. This chain uses TRBV7-9 with TRBJ2-5, with 10 positions matching TRBD1. Germline loops: CDR1 SEHNR, CDR2 FQNEAQ (reference sequence). CDR3 length equals 15 residues. CDR3 amino acids: CASSLDRGTGETQHF. CDR3 coding DNA: TGTGCCAGCAGCTTGGACAGGGGGACAGGAGAGACCCAGCACTTC. Based on the CDR3 plus reference TRBV7-9 and TRBJ2-5, the full variable domain is DTGVSQNPRHKITKRGQNVTFRCDPISEHNRLYWYRQTLGQGPEFLTYFQNEAQLEKSRLLSDRFSAERPKGSFSTLEIQRTEQGDSAMYLCASSLDRGTGETQHFGPGTRLLVL.

This chain uses TRBV6-1 with TRBJ2-7; 9 nucleotides match TRBD2. The V segment lost 6 bases and the J segment 0 bases; nucleotides outside the gene matches: 9. In germline, CDR1 is MNHNS, CDR2 SASEGT. The CDR3 is 16 amino acids. The CDR3 loop reads CASSGLAPRSSYEQYF. The CDR3 DNA reads as TGTGCCAGCAGCGGACTAGCGCCTAGGAGCTCCTACGAGCAGTACTTC.

This clonotype was seen only once. V and J are TRBV29-1 and TRBJ2-1; 11 bases are shared with TRBD2. The CDR3 sequence is 14 residues long. V gave up 8 bases and J gave up 3 bases; unmatched junction bases: 6. Germline V lookup: CDR1 SQVTM, CDR2 ANQGSEA. The chain's CDR3 is CSTIAGGNYNEQFF. DNA of the CDR3: TGCAGCACCATAGCGGGGGGGAACTACAATGAGCAGTTCTTC.

The gene calls are TRBV2 and TRBJ2-5, with 9 bases identical to TRBD1. J was trimmed by 2 bases and V by 6 bases; bases with no gene match: 10. The CDR3 totals 16 residues. The V gene's germline CDR1 is SNHLY and CDR2 FYNNEI. DNA for the CDR3: TGTGCCAGCAGCCAGGAGCGGGGACAGGGACAAGAGACCCAGTACTTC. Its translation: CASSQERGQGQETQYF.

This clonotype has a count of ten or more. The V call is TRBV5-1, the J call TRBJ2-3, with 12 bases lining up with TRBD2. Germline V lookup: CDR1 SGHRS, CDR2 YFSETQ. The CDR3 sequence is 15 residues long. Unmatched junction bases numbered 5, after V lost 5 bases and J lost 4 bases. CDR3 nucleotides: TGCGCCAGCAGAGAGGGACTAGCGGGTCCAGATACGCAGTATTTT. It specifies CASREGLAGPDTQYF. The entire variable domain, with the rest obtained from reference TRBV5-1 and TRBJ2-3, is as follows: KAGVTQTPRYLIKTRGQQVTLSCSPISGHRSVSWYQQTPGQGLQFLFEYFSETQRNKGNFPGRFSGRQFSNSRSEMNVSTLELGDSALYLCASREGLAGPDTQYFGPGTRLTVL.

This clonotype was observed a handful of times. The chain links TRBV6-2 or TRBV6-3 to TRBJ2-1; D gene unclear. Trimming pared 2 bases from V and 8 bases from J, leaving 4 bases between. This CDR3 has 11 residues. CDR1 is MNHEY, CDR2 SVGEGT, per germline. The CDR3 reads CASSYAYEQFF. The CDR3 DNA reads as TGTGCCAGCAGTTACGCATATGAGCAGTTCTTC.

This chain uses TRBV3-2 with TRBJ1-3; whether TRBD1, the table's D call, matches the DNA was not checked. TRBV3-2 is a documented pseudogene. CDR3 length: 15 amino acids. CDR3 coding DNA: TGTCCCAGCAGCCACGTCAGGGACTCTGGAAACACCATATATTTT. Translation: CPSSHVRDSGNTIYF.

The J gene is TRBJ1-1, the V gene TRBV19, with 7 bases that match TRBD1. Germline V gene data show CDR1 as LNHDA and CDR2 as SQIVND (reference sequence). The CDR3 runs to 14 residues. J lost 2 bases, V lost 8 bases, and 8 bases had no gene match. CDR3 coding DNA: TGTGCCAGTGAAAACGACAGGGCCAACACTGAAGCTTTCTTT. It codes for CASENDRANTEAFF. Looking up the rest from reference TRBV19 and TRBJ1-1 gives the full variable domain: DGGITQSPKYLFRKEGQNVTLSCEQNLNHDAMYWYRQDPGQGLRLIYYSQIVNDFQKGDIAEGYSVSREKKESFPLTVTSAQKNPTAFYLCASENDRANTEAFFGQGTRLTVV.

This clonotype has ten or more counts. This chain links TRBV13 with TRBJ2-1, with D perhaps matching TRBD1 (5 bases). Trimming cost V 3 bases and J 0 bases, with 12 bases left between them. Germline-derived CDR1 and CDR2 are PRHDT and FYEKMQ (reference sequence). This CDR3 region has 16 residues. The CDR3 protein is CASSFPTESSYNEQFF. The CDR3 nucleotides are TGTGCCAGCAGCTTTCCGACAGAGAGCTCCTACAATGAGCAGTTCTTC.

This clonotype was detected many times. This sequence joins TRBV5-1 and TRBJ2-3; 9 nucleotides align to TRBD2. The germline V gene has CDR1 SGHRS and CDR2 YFSETQ. V was clipped by 5 bases and J by 0 bases; unmatched bases: 19. This CDR3 comprises 20 residues. CDR3 DNA: TGCGCCAGCAGGCCCGATTGGGAGGCTAGCGGGGCCGTTAGCACAGATACGCAGTATTTT. Its protein is CASRPDWEASGAVSTDTQYF.

This clonotype was counted many times. The chain joins TRBV6-5 to TRBJ1-6; 9 bases agree with TRBD1. Germline CDR1 is MNHEY and CDR2 is SVGAGI. The CDR3 consists of 15 residues. V dropped 5 bases and J dropped 10; count of bases not matched to a gene: 9. For the CDR3, the DNA is TGTGCCAGCAGTACGGGACAGGGAGGTGCGTCACCCCTCCACTTT. Residues: CASSTGQGGASPLHF.

Many counts were recorded for this clonotype. V usage is TRBV19 and J usage is TRBJ2-7; D not resolved. The CDR3 consists of 14 residues. Germline V gene sequence: CDR1 LNHDA, CDR2 SQIVND (reference sequence). V was trimmed by 3 bases and J by 3 bases, leaving 12 bases between them. CDR3 sequence reads: CASSIPGYSYEQYF. CDR3 DNA: TGTGCCAGTAGTATTCCTGGGTACAGCTACGAGCAGTACTTC. Supplemented by reference TRBV19 and TRBJ2-7, the full variable domain reads DGGITQSPKYLFRKEGQNVTLSCEQNLNHDAMYWYRQDPGQGLRLIYYSQIVNDFQKGDIAEGYSVSREKKESFPLTVTSAQKNPTAFYLCASSIPGYSYEQYFGPGTRLTVT.